This TCR beta chain was obtained from a study of T-cell memory formation after mild COVID-19. MiXCR was run by TCRdb on the 5' RACE reads, yielding one entry per CDR3 protein. The sample has 100,000 to 150,000 distinct CDR3 sequences, 17% seen once. This clonotype was observed a handful of times. This CDR3 contains 13 residues. Trimming cost V 2 bases and J 8 bases, with 9 bases left between them. From germline, CDR1 is SEHNR and CDR2 FQNEAQ (reference sequence). Material for sequencing was PBMCs or a T cell subset sorted from them (not recorded which). V is TRBV7-9 and J is TRBJ1-4; D is uncertain. The TCR sequence derives from a young man who had mild COVID-19 (a few samples of this study predate the infection). Cell type and time point are not known. The CDR3 sequence: CASSLMEGEKLFF. The CDR3 DNA reads as TGTGCCAGCAGCTTAATGGAGGGCGAAAAACTGTTTTTT.